This T cell receptor beta chain was identified in a study of T cell responses to AZD1222 COVID-19 vaccine. Study findings and constraints: Recipients of two AZD1222 doses showed rising Spike-specific TCR breadth and depth. The CD4 TCRs associated with vaccination extended across spike and predominated at 160-218 and 743-854. Donors were mostly white British, more females; clonal diversity possibly underestimated. Scientists sampled the repertoires only once the peak T cell response had passed.

In its sample, this clone was seen a few times. The antigen remains undetermined. Repertoires were generated with immunoSEQ multiplex PCR, while TCRdb's copy carries only in-frame clones and drops some. The sample holds approximately 170,000 clones, approximately 90% seen once. CDR1 SGHTA and CDR2 FQGNSA come from the germline V gene. The V gene lost 2 bases and the J gene lost 4 bases, with 14 bases spanning the gap. CDR3 size: 15 residues. This specimen was peripheral blood, taken 28 days after the second AZD1222 dose. This clonotype originated in an adult who received the AZD1222 COVID-19 vaccine. The chain is built from TRBV7-2 and TRBJ1-2, with D possibly TRBD1 on 5 matching bases. The CDR3 spells CASSLTGVRGYGYTF. CDR3 bases: TGTGCCAGCAGCTTAACGGGGGTTAGGGGCTATGGCTACACCTTC.